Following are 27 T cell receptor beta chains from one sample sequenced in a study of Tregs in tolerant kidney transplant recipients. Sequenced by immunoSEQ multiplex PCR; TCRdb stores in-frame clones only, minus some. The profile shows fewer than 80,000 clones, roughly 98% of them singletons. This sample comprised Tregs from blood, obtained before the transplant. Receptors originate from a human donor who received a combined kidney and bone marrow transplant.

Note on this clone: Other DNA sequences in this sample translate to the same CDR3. The CDR3 region has the DNA TGCGCCAGCGCGACAGGCCCGTCGAGGGATTATGGCTACACCTTC. The encoded protein is CASATGPSRDYGYTF. The chain couples TRBV5-1 to TRBJ1-2; a weak D match, TRBD1 (6 bases). Germline V gene sequence: CDR1 SGHRS, CDR2 YFSETQ. V dropped 7 bases and J dropped 5 bases, with 21 bases sitting between them. The CDR3 extends over 15 amino acids.

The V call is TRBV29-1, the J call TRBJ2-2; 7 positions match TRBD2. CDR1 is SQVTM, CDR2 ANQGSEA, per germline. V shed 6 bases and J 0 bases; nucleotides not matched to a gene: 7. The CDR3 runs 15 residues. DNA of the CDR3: TGCAGCGTAGTTAGCGGGCCTGCGAACACCGGGGAGCTGTTTTTT. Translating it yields CSVVSGPANTGELFF.

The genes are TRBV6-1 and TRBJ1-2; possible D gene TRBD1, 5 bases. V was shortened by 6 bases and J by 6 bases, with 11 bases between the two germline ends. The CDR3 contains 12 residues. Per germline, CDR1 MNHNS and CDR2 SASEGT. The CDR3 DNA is TGTGCCAGCAGGATATTGACAGATGGCTACACCTTC. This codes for CASRILTDGYTF.

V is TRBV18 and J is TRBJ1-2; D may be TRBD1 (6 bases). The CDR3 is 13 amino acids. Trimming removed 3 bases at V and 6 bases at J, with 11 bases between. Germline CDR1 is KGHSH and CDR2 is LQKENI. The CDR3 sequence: CASSPFQGNGYTF. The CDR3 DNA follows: TGTGCCAGCTCACCTTTCCAGGGGAATGGCTACACCTTC.

The CDR3 loop is CASSIRSGIGEDTQYF. CDR3 bases: TGTGCCAGTAGTATTCGTAGCGGGATCGGGGAAGATACGCAGTATTTT. The chain combines TRBV19 with TRBJ2-3; TRBD2 agrees at 8 bases. This CDR3 is 16 amino acids long. The trim removed 3 bases at V and 5 bases at J, leaving 10 bases unmatched. Germline V gene data show CDR1 as LNHDA and CDR2 as SQIVND (reference sequence). Full variable domain (remainder filled in from reference TRBV19 and TRBJ2-3): DGGITQSPKYLFRKEGQNVTLSCEQNLNHDAMYWYRQDPGQGLRLIYYSQIVNDFQKGDIAEGYSVSREKKESFPLTVTSAQKNPTAFYLCASSIRSGIGEDTQYFGPGTRLTVL.

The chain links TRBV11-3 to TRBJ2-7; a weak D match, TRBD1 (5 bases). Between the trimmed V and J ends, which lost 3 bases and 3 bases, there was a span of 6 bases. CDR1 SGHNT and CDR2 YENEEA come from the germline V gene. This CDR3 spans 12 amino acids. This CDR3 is CASSFTGYEQYF. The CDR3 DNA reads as TGTGCCAGCAGCTTTACAGGCTACGAGCAGTACTTC.

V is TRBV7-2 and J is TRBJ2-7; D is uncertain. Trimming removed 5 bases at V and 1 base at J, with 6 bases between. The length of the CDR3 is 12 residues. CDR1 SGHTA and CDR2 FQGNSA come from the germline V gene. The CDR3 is CASSQFSYEQYF. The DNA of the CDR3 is TGTGCCAGCAGCCAATTTTCCTACGAGCAGTACTTC.

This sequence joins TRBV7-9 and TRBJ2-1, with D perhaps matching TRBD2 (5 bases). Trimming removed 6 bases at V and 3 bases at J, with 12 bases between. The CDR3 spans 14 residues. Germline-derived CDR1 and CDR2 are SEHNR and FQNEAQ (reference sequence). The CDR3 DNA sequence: TGTGCCAGCAGGGACTTCCCAGACTACAATGAGCAGTTCTTC. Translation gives CASRDFPDYNEQFF.

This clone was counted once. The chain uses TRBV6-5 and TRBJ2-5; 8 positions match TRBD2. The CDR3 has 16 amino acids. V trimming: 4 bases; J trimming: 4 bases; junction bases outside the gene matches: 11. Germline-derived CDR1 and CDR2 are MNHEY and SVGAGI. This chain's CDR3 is CASSLPTSGGGETQYF. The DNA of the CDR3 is TGTGCCAGCAGTTTACCCACCAGCGGGGGAGGAGAGACCCAGTACTTC.

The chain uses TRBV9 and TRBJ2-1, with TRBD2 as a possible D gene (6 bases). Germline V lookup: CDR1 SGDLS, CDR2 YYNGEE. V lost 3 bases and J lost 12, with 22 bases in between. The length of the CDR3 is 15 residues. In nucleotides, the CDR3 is TGTGCCAGCAGCGCTTCTCGAGGGAGGCGGGTTCGGCAGTTCTTC. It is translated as CASSASRGRRVRQFF.

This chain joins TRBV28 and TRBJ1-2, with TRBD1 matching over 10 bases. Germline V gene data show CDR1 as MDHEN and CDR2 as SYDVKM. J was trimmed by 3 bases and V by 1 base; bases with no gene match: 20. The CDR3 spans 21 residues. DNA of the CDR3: TGTGCCAGCAGTTTATTGATCTTTCGTGGGACAGGGGCTACGTTTGACTATGGCTACACCTTC. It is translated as CASSLLIFRGTGATFDYGYTF.

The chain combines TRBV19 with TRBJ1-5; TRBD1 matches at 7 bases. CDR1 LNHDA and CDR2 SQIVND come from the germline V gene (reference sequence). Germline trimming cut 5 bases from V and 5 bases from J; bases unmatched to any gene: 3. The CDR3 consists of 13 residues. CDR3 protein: CASSRQGDQPQHF. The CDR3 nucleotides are TGTGCCAGTAGTCGACAGGGCGATCAGCCCCAGCATTTT.

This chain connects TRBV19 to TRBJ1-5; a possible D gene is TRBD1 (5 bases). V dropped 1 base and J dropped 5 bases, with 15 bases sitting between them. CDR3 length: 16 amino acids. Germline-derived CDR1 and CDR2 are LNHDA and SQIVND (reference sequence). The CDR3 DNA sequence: TGTGCCAGTAGTATAGGAAGACAGCGCTATCATCAGCCCCAGCATTTT. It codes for CASSIGRQRYHQPQHF. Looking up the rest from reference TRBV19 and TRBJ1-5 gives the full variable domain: DGGITQSPKYLFRKEGQNVTLSCEQNLNHDAMYWYRQDPGQGLRLIYYSQIVNDFQKGDIAEGYSVSREKKESFPLTVTSAQKNPTAFYLCASSIGRQRYHQPQHFGDGTRLSIL.

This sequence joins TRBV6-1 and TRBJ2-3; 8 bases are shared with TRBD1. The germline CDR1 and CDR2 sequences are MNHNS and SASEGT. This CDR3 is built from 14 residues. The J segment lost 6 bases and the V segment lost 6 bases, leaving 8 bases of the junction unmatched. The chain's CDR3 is CASRIGQGGDTQYF. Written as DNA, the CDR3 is TGTGCCAGCAGAATTGGACAGGGAGGTGATACGCAGTATTTT.

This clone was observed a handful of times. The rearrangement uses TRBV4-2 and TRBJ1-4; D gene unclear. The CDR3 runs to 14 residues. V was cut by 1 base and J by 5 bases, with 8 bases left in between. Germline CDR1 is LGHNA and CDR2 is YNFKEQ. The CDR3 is CASSQVSGNEKLFF. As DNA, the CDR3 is TGTGCCAGCAGCCAAGTTTCCGGGAATGAAAAACTGTTTTTT.

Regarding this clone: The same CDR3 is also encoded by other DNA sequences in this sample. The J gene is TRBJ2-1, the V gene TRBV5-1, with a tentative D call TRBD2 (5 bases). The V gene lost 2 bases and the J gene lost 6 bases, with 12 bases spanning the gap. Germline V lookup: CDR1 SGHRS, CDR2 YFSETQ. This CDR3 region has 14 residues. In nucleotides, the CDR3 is TGCGCCAGCAGCTTCCAAGGTCGGGGCAATGAGCAGTTCTTC. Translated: CASSFQGRGNEQFF.

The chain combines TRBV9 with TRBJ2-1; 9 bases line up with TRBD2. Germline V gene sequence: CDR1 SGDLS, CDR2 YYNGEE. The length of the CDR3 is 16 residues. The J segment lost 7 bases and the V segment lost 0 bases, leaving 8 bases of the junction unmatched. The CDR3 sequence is CASSVVISGGQNEQFF. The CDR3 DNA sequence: TGTGCCAGCAGCGTAGTAATTAGCGGGGGACAAAATGAGCAGTTCTTC.

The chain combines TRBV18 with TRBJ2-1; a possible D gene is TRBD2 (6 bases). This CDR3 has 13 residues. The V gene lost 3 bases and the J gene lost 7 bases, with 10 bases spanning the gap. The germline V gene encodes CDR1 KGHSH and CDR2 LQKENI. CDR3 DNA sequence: TGTGCCAGCTCACCCTTGGAGGGAAATGAGCAGTTCTTC. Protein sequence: CASSPLEGNEQFF.

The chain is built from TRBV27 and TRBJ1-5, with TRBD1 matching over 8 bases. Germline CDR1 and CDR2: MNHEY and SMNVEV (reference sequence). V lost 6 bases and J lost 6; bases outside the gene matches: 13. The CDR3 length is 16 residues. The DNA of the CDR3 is TGTGCCAGCAGGAACCTACGGACAGGGCAAGGTCAGCCCCAGCATTTT. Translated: CASRNLRTGQGQPQHF.

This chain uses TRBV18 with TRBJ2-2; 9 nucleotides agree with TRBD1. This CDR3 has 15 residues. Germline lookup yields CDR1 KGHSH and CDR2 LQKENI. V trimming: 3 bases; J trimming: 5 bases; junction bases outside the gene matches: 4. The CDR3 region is CASSPGQGWTGELFF. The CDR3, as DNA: TGTGCCAGCTCACCCGGACAGGGGTGGACCGGGGAGCTGTTTTTT.

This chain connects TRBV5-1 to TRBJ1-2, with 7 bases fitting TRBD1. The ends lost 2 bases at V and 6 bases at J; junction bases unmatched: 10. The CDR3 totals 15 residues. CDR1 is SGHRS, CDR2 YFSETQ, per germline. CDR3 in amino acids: CASSFSARGSDGYTF. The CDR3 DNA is TGCGCCAGCAGCTTCTCGGCCAGGGGGTCGGATGGCTACACCTTC.

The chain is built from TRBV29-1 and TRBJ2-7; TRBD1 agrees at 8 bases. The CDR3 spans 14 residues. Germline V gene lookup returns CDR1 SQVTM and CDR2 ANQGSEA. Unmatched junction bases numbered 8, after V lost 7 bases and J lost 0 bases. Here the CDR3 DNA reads TGCAGCGCCTCAGGGGGCTTGGGCTCCTACGAGCAGTACTTC. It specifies CSASGGLGSYEQYF.

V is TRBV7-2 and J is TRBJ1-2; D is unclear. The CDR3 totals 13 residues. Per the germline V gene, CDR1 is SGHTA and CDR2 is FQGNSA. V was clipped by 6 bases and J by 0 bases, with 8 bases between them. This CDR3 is CASSLSANYGYTF. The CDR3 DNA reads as TGTGCCAGCAGTTTATCAGCTAACTATGGCTACACCTTC.

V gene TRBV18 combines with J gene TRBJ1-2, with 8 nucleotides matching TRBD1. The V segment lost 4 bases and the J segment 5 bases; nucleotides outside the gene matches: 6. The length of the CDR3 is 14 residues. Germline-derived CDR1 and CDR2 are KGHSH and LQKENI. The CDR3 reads CASSRTGNNYGYTF. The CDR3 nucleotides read TGTGCCAGCTCACGGACAGGGAACAATTATGGCTACACCTTC. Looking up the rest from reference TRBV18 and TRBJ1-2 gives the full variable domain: NAGVMQNPRHLVRRRGQEARLRCSPMKGHSHVYWYRQLPEEGLKFMVYLQKENIIDESGMPKERFSAEFPKEGPSILRIQQVVRGDSAAYFCASSRTGNNYGYTFGSGTRLTVV.

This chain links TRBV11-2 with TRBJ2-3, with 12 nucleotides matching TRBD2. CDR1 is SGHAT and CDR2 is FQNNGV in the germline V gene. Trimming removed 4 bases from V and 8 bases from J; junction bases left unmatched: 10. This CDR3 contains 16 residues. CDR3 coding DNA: TGTGCCAGCAGCTCCCGACTAGCGGGAGTGAAGTTTACGCAGTATTTT. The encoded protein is CASSSRLAGVKFTQYF.

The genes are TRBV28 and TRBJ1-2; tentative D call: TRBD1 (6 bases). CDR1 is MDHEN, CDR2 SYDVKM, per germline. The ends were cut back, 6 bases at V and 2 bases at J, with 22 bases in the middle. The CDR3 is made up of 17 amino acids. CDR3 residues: CASSIGSDSTRNYGYTF. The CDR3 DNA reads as TGTGCCAGCAGCATAGGGTCGGACAGCACTCGCAACTATGGCTACACCTTC.

The CDR3 bases are TGTGCCTGGGGGCTGGCACCTGAAGCTTTCTTT. Its translation is CAWGLAPEAFF. This chain connects TRBV30 to TRBJ1-1; D is unclear. V was clipped by 5 bases and J by 6 bases, with 10 bases between them. The CDR3 consists of 11 residues. Germline lookup yields CDR1 GTSNPN and CDR2 SVGIG (reference sequence).